The 8 T cell receptor beta chains in this list originate from one sample, sequenced in a study of tumour-infiltrating T cells in Burkitt lymphoma. Method: immunoSEQ multiplex PCR; TCRdb's copy keeps in-frame clones and lacks some. Altogether some 4,300 clones are present, about a sixth being singletons, with the ten largest covering roughly 15%. The sequencing sample was made of tumor tissue. These TCRs come from a human donor with diffuse large B-cell lymphoma. Some clones in this sample may be carry-over from other donors' samples.

The genes are TRBV27 and TRBJ1-4; tentatively, D is TRBD1 (5 bases). V was cut by 0 bases and J by 4 bases, with 12 bases left in between. This CDR3 has 16 residues. CDR1 is MNHEY, CDR2 SMNVEV, per germline (reference sequence). The CDR3 coding sequence is TGTGCCAGCAGTTTATCGTATGACAGCTATAATGAAAAACTGTTTTTT. It yields the protein CASSLSYDSYNEKLFF. Drawing the rest from reference TRBV27 and TRBJ1-4, the complete variable domain is EAQVTQNPRYLITVTGKKLTVTCSQNMNHEYMSWYRQDPGLGLRQIYYSMNVEVTDKGDVPEGYKVSRKEKRNFPLILESPSPNQTSLYFCASSLSYDSYNEKLFFGSGTQLSVL.

The chain links TRBV29-1 to TRBJ2-3; 7 bases align to TRBD2. Per germline, CDR1 SQVTM and CDR2 ANQGSEA. Trimming took 4 bases from V and 6 from J; bases not matched to a gene: 7. CDR3 length equals 13 residues. The CDR3 nucleotides are TGCAGCGTTGCCGGGACTAATTCCGATACGCAGTATTTT. Translated: CSVAGTNSDTQYF.

This clone was recorded a few times. CDR3 loop: CACMTGGSYEQYF. In nucleotides, the CDR3 is TGTGCCTGCATGACAGGGGGCTCCTACGAGCAGTACTTC. The chain recombines TRBV30 with TRBJ2-7, with 9 nucleotides matching TRBD1. The CDR3 is 13 residues long. J lost 0 bases, V lost 6 bases, and 3 bases had no gene match. Germline V gene lookup returns CDR1 GTSNPN and CDR2 SVGIG (reference sequence). Complete variable domain (other parts from reference TRBV30 and TRBJ2-7): SQTIHQWPATLVQPVGSPLSLECTVEGTSNPNLYWYRQAAGRGLQLLFYSVGIGQISSEVPQNLSASRPQDRQFILSSKKLLLSDSGFYLCACMTGGSYEQYFGPGTRLTVT.

The chain employs TRBV2 and TRBJ2-3, with 11 positions matching TRBD2. Germline assignment: CDR1 SNHLY and CDR2 FYNNEI. The CDR3 runs 14 residues. The CDR3 bases are TGTGCGAGCCCCCCTAGCGGGGGGCCGGATACGCAGTATTTT. Its protein is CASPPSGGPDTQYF.

This clone is categorized as medium-sized. The chain joins TRBV20-1 to TRBJ1-2; D is undetermined. V lost 4 bases and J 11 bases, leaving 11 bases between the germline ends. Germline V gives CDR1 DFQATT, CDR2 SNEGSKA (reference sequence). The CDR3 consists of 10 residues. The CDR3 sequence is CSANRPGYTF. The CDR3 coding sequence is TGCAGTGCTAATCGGCCGGGTTACACCTTC.

This clone was found a few times. This sequence joins TRBV5-4 and TRBJ2-7, with 10 bases matching TRBD2. Germline V gene sequence: CDR1 SGHNT, CDR2 YYREEE (reference sequence). J was trimmed by 5 bases and V by 0 bases; bases with no gene match: 5. CDR3 length: 15 amino acids. CDR3 DNA sequence: TGTGCCAGCAGCTTGGTGGGGACTAGCGTGGACGAGCAGTACTTC. Translating gives CASSLVGTSVDEQYF.

The chain recombines TRBV9 with TRBJ1-5, with a tentative D call TRBD1 (5 bases). Trimming took off 5 bases at V and 0 bases at J, with 6 bases between the two ends. Germline V gives CDR1 SGDLS, CDR2 YYNGEE. This CDR3 has 13 residues. The CDR3, as DNA: TGTGCCAGCAGTGGGGGTAGCAATCAGCCCCAGCATTTT. Protein product: CASSGGSNQPQHF.

The chain carries TRBV28 and TRBJ1-5; no reliable D call. Deletions cut 7 bases from V and 1 base from J, with 5 bases between. The CDR3 length is 12 residues. CDR1 is MDHEN, CDR2 SYDVKM, per germline. The CDR3 region is CASKQSNQPQHF. The CDR3 DNA reads as TGTGCCAGCAAGCAAAGCAATCAGCCCCAGCATTTT.